A selection of T cell receptor beta chains follows, all from one sample in a study of PD-1 blockade in classical Hodgkin lymphoma. The table came from immunoSEQ multiplex PCR; TCRdb's copy has only in-frame clones and leaves some out. The sample has around 18,000 clones; approximately 72% are singletons. Material: CD4+ T cells from blood, obtained before the fourth cycle of nivolumab. These receptors all come from a human donor with classical Hodgkin lymphoma. Each CDR3 is given with its conserved first and last residue. Fields, in order: D gene, clone size, V gene, J gene, CDR3 protein, CDR3 DNA. D genes are given only for firm matches. Rows give clone size only sometimes, using once, few, many, or a class for an expanded clone.

-	few	TRBV19	TRBJ1-6	CASSINGAVYSPLHF	TGTGCCAGTAGTATAAACGGGGCCGTCTATTCACCCCTCCACTTT
-	few	TRBV5-6	TRBJ1-2	CASSFEVGYGYTF	TGTGCCAGCAGCTTCGAAGTGGGCTATGGCTACACCTTC
TRBD2	-	TRBV9	TRBJ2-7	CASSVVAGAGYEQYF	TGTGCCAGCAGCGTAGTAGCGGGAGCCGGCTACGAGCAGTACTTC
-	-	TRBV4-2	TRBJ1-3	CASSQELAGAGNTIYF	TGTGCCAGCAGCCAAGAGTTGGCAGGAGCGGGAAACACCATATATTTT
TRBD1	few	TRBV2	TRBJ2-3	CASGTDRGLFTDTQYF	TGTGCCAGCGGAACGGACAGGGGCTTATTCACAGATACGCAGTATTTT
-	-	TRBV6-6	TRBJ1-4	CASSYLGSYNEKLFF	TGTGCCAGCAGTTACCTGGGTAGTTACAATGAAAAACTGTTTTTT
-	-	TRBV7-9	TRBJ1-6	CASSLPGFSPLHF	TGTGCCAGCAGCCTACCCGGTTTTTCACCCCTCCACTTT
-	-	TRBV2	TRBJ2-5	CASEAQETQYF	TGTGCCAGCGAAGCCCAAGAGACCCAGTACTTC
TRBD1	-	TRBV28	TRBJ1-5	CASSPLDRDSQPQHF	TGTGCCAGCAGTCCCCTAGACAGGGACAGTCAGCCCCAGCATTTT
-	few	TRBV15	TRBJ1-2	CATSREVNYGYTF	TGTGCCACCAGCAGAGAAGTCAACTATGGCTACACCTTC